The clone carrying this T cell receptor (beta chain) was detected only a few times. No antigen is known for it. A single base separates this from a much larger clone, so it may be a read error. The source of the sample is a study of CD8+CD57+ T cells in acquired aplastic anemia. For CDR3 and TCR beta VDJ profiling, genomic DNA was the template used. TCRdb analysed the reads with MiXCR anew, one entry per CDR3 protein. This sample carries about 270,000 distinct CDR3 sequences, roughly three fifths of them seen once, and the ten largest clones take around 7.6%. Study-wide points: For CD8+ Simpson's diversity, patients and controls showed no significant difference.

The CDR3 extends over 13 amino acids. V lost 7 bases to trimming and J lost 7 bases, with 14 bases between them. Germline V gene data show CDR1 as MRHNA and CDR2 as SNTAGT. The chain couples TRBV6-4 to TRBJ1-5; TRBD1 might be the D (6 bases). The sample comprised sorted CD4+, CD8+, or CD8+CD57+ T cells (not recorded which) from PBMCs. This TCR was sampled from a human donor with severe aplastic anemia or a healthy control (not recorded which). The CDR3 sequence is CASIEQGQQPQHF. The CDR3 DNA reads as TGTGCCAGCATTGAACAGGGTCAGCAGCCCCAGCATTTT.